The 20 T cell receptor beta chains below come from one sample, sequenced in a study of T cell repertoires in aging, cancer and after chemotherapy. Multiplex touch-down PCR with TRB-A/B primers amplified rearranged V-D-J TRB sequences. Using its own MiXCR run on the multiplex PCR reads, TCRdb lists one record per CDR3 protein. The sample has some 20,000 distinct CDR3 sequences; around 40% are singletons. Peripheral blood genomic DNA, not sorted cells or RNA, was the template. The sequenced sample consisted of blood. The receptors derive from a human donor with a solid tumor.

This rearrangement joins TRBV19 to TRBJ2-6; D is ambiguous. Germline V gene lookup returns CDR1 LNHDA and CDR2 SQIVND (reference sequence). V was cut by 1 base and J by 3 bases, with 4 bases left in between. There are 14 residues in the CDR3. The CDR3 sequence is CASSIGGGANVLTF. The CDR3 DNA sequence: TGTGCCAGTAGTATAGGCGGTGGGGCCAACGTCCTGACTTTC.

The rearrangement links TRBV6-2 or TRBV6-3 to TRBJ2-1; perhaps D is TRBD1 or TRBD2 (6 bases each). The V gene's germline CDR1 is MNHEY and CDR2 SVGEGT. The CDR3 extends over 14 amino acids. V lost 5 bases to trimming and J lost 7 bases, with 15 bases between them. CDR3 in DNA: TGTGCCAGCAGTCTCCGGAGGGGGAAGAATGAGCAGTTCTTC. It is translated as CASSLRRGKNEQFF.

The CDR3 reads CASSFLAEYNEQFF. The CDR3 bases are TGTGCCAGCAGTTTTCTAGCGGAATACAATGAGCAGTTCTTC. The chain has TRBV12-3 or TRBV12-4 and TRBJ2-1; 7 positions match TRBD2. CDR3 size: 14 residues. V gave up 3 bases and J gave up 4 bases; unmatched junction bases: 3.

The chain links TRBV7-9 to TRBJ1-6, with unresolved D. Germline loops: CDR1 SEHNR, CDR2 FQNEAQ (reference sequence). The CDR3 totals 13 residues. Trimming removed 5 bases from V and 9 bases from J, with 11 bases in between. The DNA for the CDR3 is TGTGCCAGCAGCCTATCTCAAGGTTCACCCCTCCACTTT. It is translated as CASSLSQGSPLHF.

V is TRBV5-6 and J is TRBJ1-3; 7 bases align to TRBD1. This CDR3 is built from 15 residues. Germline-derived CDR1 and CDR2 are SGHDT and YYEEEE. Trimming cost V 3 bases and J 2 bases; bases outside gene matches: 5. The CDR3 DNA reads as TGTGCCAGCAGCTCACAGGGGTTTCCTGGAAACACCATATATTTT. Translating it yields CASSSQGFPGNTIYF. The full variable domain, completed using reference TRBV5-6 and TRBJ1-3, is DAGVTQSPTHLIKTRGQQVTLRCSPKSGHDTVSWYQQALGQGPQFIFQYYEEEERQRGNFPDRFSGHQFPNYSSELNVNALLLGDSALYLCASSSQGFPGNTIYFGEGSWLTVV.

This clonotype was seen a handful of times. The rearrangement uses TRBV30 and TRBJ1-5; D call uncertain. V gave up 2 bases and J gave up 4 bases, with 9 bases separating them. Germline loops: CDR1 GTSNPN, CDR2 SVGIG (reference sequence). This CDR3 region has 13 residues. CDR3 sequence: CAWSQDENQPQHF. CDR3 DNA sequence: TGTGCCTGGAGTCAGGACGAGAATCAGCCCCAGCATTTT. Full variable domain (outside the CDR3, taken from reference TRBV30 and TRBJ1-5): SQTIHQWPATLVQPVGSPLSLECTVEGTSNPNLYWYRQAAGRGLQLLFYSVGIGQISSEVPQNLSASRPQDRQFILSSKKLLLSDSGFYLCAWSQDENQPQHFGDGTRLSIL.

J is TRBJ2-7 and V is TRBV7-9; maybe TRBD1 (6 bases). This CDR3 comprises 15 residues. Germline V lookup: CDR1 SEHNR, CDR2 FQNEAQ (reference sequence). Trimming took 0 bases from V and 5 from J, leaving 14 bases between them. The CDR3 spells CASSLAGMGADEQYF. The DNA for the CDR3 is TGTGCCAGCAGCTTAGCGGGGATGGGGGCAGACGAGCAGTACTTC.

By share, this clonotype counts as medium-sized (0.01 to 0.1%). This chain links TRBV11-1 with TRBJ2-1; D may be TRBD2 (5 bases). Trimming removed 3 bases at V and 0 bases at J, with 12 bases between. Germline values: CDR1 SGHAT, CDR2 FQDESV (reference sequence). This CDR3 spans 16 amino acids. CDR3 nucleotide sequence: TGTGCCAGCAGCTTTGACGCGGGTAGCTCCTACAATGAGCAGTTCTTC. Its translation: CASSFDAGSSYNEQFF.

V and J are TRBV9 and TRBJ2-5; D unclear. Trimming removed 1 base at V and 2 bases at J, with 6 bases between. Germline loops: CDR1 SGDLS, CDR2 YYNGEE. The CDR3 extends over 13 amino acids. The CDR3 is CASSVSSQETQYF. The CDR3 nucleotides are TGTGCCAGCAGCGTAAGTTCACAAGAGACCCAGTACTTC.

The V gene is TRBV18, the J gene TRBJ2-3, with a possible D match to TRBD2 (5 bases). V lost 4 bases to trimming and J lost 6 bases, with 14 bases between them. Germline V gene sequence: CDR1 KGHSH, CDR2 LQKENI. CDR3 length: 14 amino acids. CDR3 loop: CASSRTEGPDTQYF. The CDR3 nucleotides read TGTGCCAGCTCACGCACAGAGGGTCCTGATACGCAGTATTTT.

The chain combines TRBV6-1 with TRBJ2-7; TRBD1 matches at 9 bases. Germline trimming cut 7 bases from V and 0 bases from J; bases unmatched to any gene: 7. Per the germline V gene, CDR1 is MNHNS and CDR2 is SASEGT. The CDR3 extends over 15 amino acids. CDR3 protein: CASKGQGQISYEQYF. In nucleotides, the CDR3 is TGTGCCAGCAAGGGACAGGGTCAAATCTCCTACGAGCAGTACTTC.

The chain combines TRBV6-1 with TRBJ1-1; 9 positions match TRBD1. This CDR3 has 16 residues. Germline loops: CDR1 MNHNS, CDR2 SASEGT. With 5 bases clipped from V and 1 base from J, the junction kept 8 bases outside the gene matches. CDR3 protein: CASSLETGGANTEAFF. Here the CDR3 DNA reads TGTGCCAGCAGTCTAGAGACAGGGGGAGCGAACACTGAAGCTTTCTTT.

The rearrangement links TRBV7-9 to TRBJ2-7; a weak D match, TRBD1 (5 bases). The V gene's germline CDR1 is SEHNR and CDR2 FQNEAQ (reference sequence). Between the trimmed V and J ends, which lost 5 bases and 5 bases, there was a span of 16 bases. The CDR3 is made up of 14 amino acids. CDR3 region: CASSRRTTLNEQYF. The CDR3 DNA reads as TGTGCCAGCAGCCGCCGGACAACCCTAAACGAGCAGTACTTC.

This clonotype is medium-sized in the sample. The rearrangement joins TRBV6-1 to TRBJ2-3; possible D gene TRBD2, 6 bases. This CDR3 comprises 15 residues. Germline-derived CDR1 and CDR2 are MNHNS and SASEGT. V gave up 2 bases and J gave up 7 bases, with 16 bases separating them. As DNA, the CDR3 is TGTGCCAGCAGTGAAAGGAGGGCAGGCCTTAATACGCAGTATTTT. Translation: CASSERRAGLNTQYF.

Only one count was recorded for this clonotype. The chain links TRBV5-1 to TRBJ2-7, with 7 bases identical to TRBD2. Germline lookup yields CDR1 SGHRS and CDR2 YFSETQ. The CDR3 is 15 amino acids. The V and J ends lost 2 bases and 1 base, in that order; junction bases with no gene match: 6. CDR3 DNA: TGCGCCAGCAGCTTATCAGTGGGGGGGTCCTACGAGCAGTACTTC. Protein: CASSLSVGGSYEQYF.

This clonotype has just a few counts. The chain is built from TRBV30 and TRBJ2-1, with unresolved D. This CDR3 is 11 amino acids long. V was clipped by 2 bases and J by 7 bases, with 6 bases between them. Germline V gene data show CDR1 as GTSNPN and CDR2 as SVGIG (reference sequence). CDR3 residues: CAWSFRNEQFF. For the CDR3, the DNA is TGTGCCTGGAGTTTTAGGAATGAGCAGTTCTTC.

V usage is TRBV6-2 or TRBV6-3 and J usage is TRBJ1-6; D might be TRBD1 (5 bases). V shed 7 bases and J shed 7 bases, with 17 bases lying between them. Germline-derived CDR1 and CDR2 are MNHEY and SVGEGT. This CDR3 region has 15 residues. The CDR3 DNA is TGTGCCAGCACCCTCACCCGCCGGGGGAATTCACCCCTCCACTTT. As protein: CASTLTRRGNSPLHF.

This clonotype rates as medium-sized. This chain links TRBV29-1 with TRBJ1-4; no reliable D call. CDR3 size: 12 residues. The germline V gene has CDR1 SQVTM and CDR2 ANQGSEA. The ends were cut back, 6 bases at V and 5 bases at J, with 10 bases in the middle. The CDR3 DNA follows: TGCAGCGTCAGAGAAGTCAATGAAAAACTGTTTTTT. This translates into CSVREVNEKLFF.

The sample holds a few counts of this clonotype. This sequence joins TRBV30 and TRBJ2-5; D may match TRBD1 or TRBD2 (5 bases each). The V gene lost 1 base and the J gene lost 5 bases, with 11 bases spanning the gap. Germline V gene sequence: CDR1 GTSNPN, CDR2 SVGIG (reference sequence). This CDR3 has 13 residues. The CDR3, as DNA: TGTGCCTGGAGTGCCGGGACGGATGAGACCCAGTACTTC. It encodes CAWSAGTDETQYF.

This rearrangement joins TRBV7-9 to TRBJ1-1; D ambiguous. CDR3 size: 12 residues. Germline CDR1 is SEHNR and CDR2 is FQNEAQ (reference sequence). V lost 2 bases and J 6 bases, leaving 7 bases between the germline ends. The CDR3 spells CASSLRSPEAFF. The DNA for the CDR3 is TGTGCCAGCAGCTTAAGGAGTCCTGAAGCTTTCTTT.